Described below is a single TCR beta chain sequence and its context. Antigen: not known. Deep was the level used in running the assay. Here immunoSEQ multiplex PCR was the method, and the copy in TCRdb shows in-frame clones only, minus some. The table records fewer than 1 million clones, about 97% of them present only once. The sample comes from a study of shared clonotypes between healthy human individuals. The naive CD8 population came from CD45RO-negative cells selected for CCR7, without terminally differentiated effector memory CD45RA+ cells. The CDR3 has 16 amino acids. The ends were cut back, 1 base at V and 2 bases at J, with 12 bases in the middle. Germline loops: CDR1 SEHNR, CDR2 FQNEAQ (reference sequence). Study conclusions and caveats: Only blood samples were collected, and tissue repertoires likely differ. For sorted subsets, rarefaction showed incomplete sequencing despite large depth.

The specimen sequenced was naive CD8+ T cells sorted from blood. The clonotype originates from a young man in good health. This rearrangement joins TRBV7-9 to TRBJ1-3; unclear D gene. CDR3 in DNA: TGTGCCAGCAGCTTAGGTGACGGCAGACCTGGAAACACCATATATTTT. Translation gives CASSLGDGRPGNTIYF. Complete variable domain (other parts from reference TRBV7-9 and TRBJ1-3): DTGVSQNPRHKITKRGQNVTFRCDPISEHNRLYWYRQTLGQGPEFLTYFQNEAQLEKSRLLSDRFSAERPKGSFSTLEIQRTEQGDSAMYLCASSLGDGRPGNTIYFGEGSWLTVV.